The T cell receptor (beta chain) under discussion was sequenced for a study of blood T cells in healthy people across ages. Many counts were recorded for this clonotype. Antigen specificity is unknown. CDR3 length: 14 residues. J was trimmed by 1 base and V by 10 bases; bases with no gene match: 6. With each sample, at least 5.5 micrograms of total RNA were extracted. Primers used in a second PCR of roughly 6 to 12 cycles were a sample-barcoded 5' primer and a J-beta primer mix. Every cDNA was tagged by a template-switch adaptor with 12 random nucleotides. TCRdb reprocessed the 5' RACE reads with MiXCR, giving one entry per CDR3 protein. The sample includes roughly 1,500,000 distinct CDR3 sequences, roughly 32% of them seen just once. Whole-study findings and limits: As age increased, TCR beta diversity per million T cells fell in a roughly linear fashion. Diversity figures based on one million T cells were deemed too low.

This sequence originates from a woman under 40 in good health. Source material: blood. The chain is built from TRBV12-3 or TRBV12-4 and TRBJ2-5, with 10 bases matching TRBD2. This CDR3 reads CATASGGSQETQYF. For the CDR3, the DNA is TGTGCCACCGCTAGCGGGGGCTCCCAAGAGACCCAGTACTTC.